Below are 18 T cell receptor beta chains sequenced from a single sample in a study of identical twins (TCRdb year 2016). The library came from 5' RACE. The sequencing machine was an Illumina HiSeq 2000. TCRdb trimmed public reads at Q25 via fastp, called clones via MiXCR and kept in-frame beta chains. For every CDR3 protein sequence, its rows merge into one entry that carries the most common genes and DNA. In this sample the table shows a few hundred thousand distinct CDR3 sequences, nearly 10% of which occur a single time. The ten largest clones add up to under 3% of the sample. The same data also contributed to another study, on yellow fever vaccine responses in identical twins.

The sample taken for sequencing was PBMCs. The receptors shown here come from a woman aged 18-29 years in good health.

In regard to this clonotype: One base away lies a much larger clone, so this may be a sequencing read error. This rearrangement joins TRBV12-3 or TRBV12-4 to TRBJ2-1, with a possible D match to TRBD1 (6 bases). The CDR3 is 16 residues long. The CDR3 sequence: CASIPDSLLSYNEQVF. In nucleotides, the CDR3 is TGTGCCAGCATCCCGGACAGCCTTCTTTCCTACAATGAGCAGGTCTTC.

Ten or more counts support this clonotype. The chain uses TRBV3-1 and TRBJ2-7; D is perhaps TRBD1 (5 bases). V was shortened by 3 bases and J by 6 bases, with 9 bases between the two germline ends. CDR1 is LGHDT and CDR2 is YNNKEL in the germline V gene (reference sequence). This CDR3 is built from 12 residues. CDR3 residues: CASSQGQGEQYF. In DNA form, the CDR3 reads TGTGCCAGCAGCCAGGGCCAGGGCGAGCAGTACTTC.

The J gene is TRBJ2-7, the V gene TRBV29-1, with a weak D call TRBD1 (6 bases). This CDR3 contains 12 residues. The V gene's germline CDR1 is SQVTM and CDR2 ANQGSEA. The V and J ends lost 4 bases and 3 bases respectively, with 10 bases between them. The CDR3 loop reads CSVAGQYYEQYF. CDR3 DNA sequence: TGCAGCGTTGCTGGACAGTACTACGAGCAGTACTTC.

This clonotype was seen only a few times. The V gene is TRBV12-3 or TRBV12-4, the J gene TRBJ2-7, with TRBD1 matching over 10 bases. The CDR3 totals 13 residues. Losses at the gene ends were 3 bases for V and 6 bases for J; bases not matched to a gene: 2. This chain's CDR3 is CASSFDRGLEQYF. In nucleotides, the CDR3 is TGTGCCAGCAGTTTTGACAGGGGGCTCGAGCAGTACTTC.

CDR3 coding DNA: TGTGCCAGCAGTCTTAGACAGTCTGAGACCCAGTACTTC. This codes for CASSLRQSETQYF. The chain recombines TRBV12-3 or TRBV12-4 with TRBJ2-5, with a tentative D call TRBD1 (5 bases). The CDR3 consists of 13 residues. V shed 5 bases and J shed 5 bases, with 12 bases lying between them.

The chain carries TRBV7-9 and TRBJ2-7; D gene ambiguous. V was shortened by 2 bases and J by 0 bases, with 14 bases between the two germline ends. The CDR3 has 16 amino acids. From germline, CDR1 is SEHNR and CDR2 FQNEAQ (reference sequence). The CDR3 here is CASSLTFSRNSYEQYF. DNA of the CDR3: TGTGCCAGCAGCTTAACTTTTAGCAGAAACTCCTACGAGCAGTACTTC.

This clonotype was found many times. This sequence joins TRBV29-1 and TRBJ2-3; D is unresolved. CDR3 length equals 13 residues. Germline lookup yields CDR1 SQVTM and CDR2 ANQGSEA. V lost 6 bases and J 2 bases, leaving 12 bases between the germline ends. CDR3 in amino acids: CSVARDPTDTQYF. The DNA for the CDR3 is TGCAGCGTAGCTAGAGACCCCACAGATACGCAGTATTTT.

The rearrangement uses TRBV20-1 and TRBJ2-7; 11 bases align to TRBD1. Trimming removed 3 bases from V and 5 bases from J; junction bases left unmatched: 3. This CDR3 is built from 13 residues. Germline CDR1 and CDR2: DFQATT and SNEGSKA (reference sequence). The CDR3 region has the DNA TGCAGTGCTAGCGGACAGGGGGCTCACGAGCAGTACTTC. This translates into CSASGQGAHEQYF.

This chain joins TRBV5-6 and TRBJ2-1; TRBD1 agrees at 9 bases. Germline loops: CDR1 SGHDT, CDR2 YYEEEE. Trimming took 5 bases from V and 0 from J; bases not matched to a gene: 6. The CDR3 has 16 amino acids. The CDR3 loop reads CASSPDRGSSYNEQFF. In DNA, the CDR3 is TGTGCCAGCAGTCCGGACAGGGGAAGCTCCTACAATGAGCAGTTCTTC.

This clonotype was recorded a few times. The chain joins TRBV3-1 to TRBJ2-5; D is ambiguous. This CDR3 comprises 14 residues. V lost 0 bases and J 7 bases, leaving 12 bases between the germline ends. Looked up from germline, CDR1 is LGHDT and CDR2 is YNNKEL (reference sequence). The DNA of the CDR3 is TGTGCCAGCAGCCAAGAGGGCTTACCCGGGACCCAGTACTTC. Its translation is CASSQEGLPGTQYF.

There are a few counts of this clonotype. This rearrangement joins TRBV15 to TRBJ2-6; D is undetermined. This CDR3 comprises 18 residues. V dropped 5 bases and J dropped 0 bases, with 17 bases sitting between them. Germline CDR1 LNHNV, CDR2 YYDKDF (reference sequence). In nucleotides, the CDR3 is TGTGCCACCAGCTCCGTCGGGCAGTTTCTCTCTGGGGCCAACGTCCTGACTTTC. Translating it yields CATSSVGQFLSGANVLTF.

This clonotype was counted a few times. This chain links TRBV7-2 with TRBJ2-5; the D gene is possibly TRBD1 (7 bases). From germline, CDR1 is SGHTA and CDR2 FQGNSA. The ends were cut back, 3 bases at V and 5 bases at J, with 16 bases in the middle. The CDR3 is 15 amino acids. The DNA for the CDR3 is TGTGCCAGCAGCTTCCACTCAGGGGGGTGGGAGACCCAGTACTTC. Its translation: CASSFHSGGWETQYF.

The chain is built from TRBV20-1 and TRBJ1-4; D unclear. Germline V CDR1 and CDR2: DFQATT, SNEGSKA (reference sequence). The CDR3 is 8 amino acids. The CDR3 sequence: CGTEKLFF. CDR3 DNA: TGCGGAACTGAAAAACTGTTTTTT.

The sample holds a few counts of this clonotype. The chain combines TRBV5-1 with TRBJ2-7; D is perhaps TRBD2 (6 bases). Germline lookup yields CDR1 SGHRS and CDR2 YFSETQ. The CDR3 runs 14 residues. V dropped 0 bases and J dropped 7 bases, with 14 bases sitting between them. Here the CDR3 DNA reads TGCGCCAGCAGCTTGGCCCTTTTTAGCGGAGAGCAGTACTTC. Translating it yields CASSLALFSGEQYF.

A few counts support this clonotype. This chain uses TRBV9 with TRBJ2-3, with TRBD1 matching 7 bases. This CDR3 contains 15 residues. Germline V gene sequence: CDR1 SGDLS, CDR2 YYNGEE. The ends lost 0 bases at V and 8 bases at J; junction bases unmatched: 9. The CDR3 loop reads CASSVGGQARGTQYF. As DNA, the CDR3 is TGTGCCAGCAGCGTAGGCGGACAGGCCCGGGGTACGCAGTATTTT.

This clonotype showed up just a few times. The genes are TRBV5-5 and TRBJ2-7, with 8 positions matching TRBD2. In germline, CDR1 is SGHKS, CDR2 YYEKEE (reference sequence). The CDR3 has 17 residues. Trimming took 2 bases from V and 2 from J; bases not matched to a gene: 12. In DNA form, the CDR3 reads TGTGCCAGCAGCTTCCGGACTAGCCAGGAACGAGCCTACGAGCAGTACTTC. Translated: CASSFRTSQERAYEQYF.

This clonotype was recorded at least ten times. V and J are TRBV28 and TRBJ2-7, with TRBD2 matching over 9 bases. Germline-derived CDR1 and CDR2 are MDHEN and SYDVKM. The CDR3 is 15 residues long. V lost 10 bases, J lost 0 bases, and 10 bases stayed unmatched. The CDR3 loop is CATLSAGGSSYEQYF. CDR3 in DNA: TGTGCCACCCTGTCGGCGGGAGGGTCCTCCTACGAGCAGTACTTC.

This clonotype has at least ten counts. The chain combines TRBV3-1 with TRBJ2-5; 9 bases are shared with TRBD2. V shed 7 bases and J 2 bases; nucleotides not matched to a gene: 8. Germline CDR1 is LGHDT and CDR2 is YNNKEL (reference sequence). The CDR3 sequence is 15 residues long. The CDR3: CASTSSGSGQETQYF. The CDR3 DNA follows: TGTGCCAGCACCAGTAGCGGGAGTGGGCAAGAGACCCAGTACTTC.